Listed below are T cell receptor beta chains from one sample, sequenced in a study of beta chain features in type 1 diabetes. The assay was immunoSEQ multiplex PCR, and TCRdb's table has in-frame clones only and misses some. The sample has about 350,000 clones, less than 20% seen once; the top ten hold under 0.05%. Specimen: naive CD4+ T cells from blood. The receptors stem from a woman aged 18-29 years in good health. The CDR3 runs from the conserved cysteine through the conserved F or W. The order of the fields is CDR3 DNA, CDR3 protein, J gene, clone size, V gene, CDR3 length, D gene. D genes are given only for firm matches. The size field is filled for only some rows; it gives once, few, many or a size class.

cdr3_nt: TGTGCCTCCTCGGGTCGGTTTCCCGGGGAGCTGTTTTTT
cdr3_aa: CASSGRFPGELFF
j_call: TRBJ2-2
clone_size: few
v_call: TRBV9
cdr3_length: 13
d_call: NA

cdr3_nt: TGTGCCAGCAGCCGAGGCACACCAAAGAACTATGGCTACACCTTC
cdr3_aa: CASSRGTPKNYGYTF
j_call: TRBJ1-2
clone_size: few
v_call: TRBV7-9
cdr3_length: 15
d_call: NA

cdr3_nt: TGTGCCAGCAGCTTAATGCAGGGAAGCACCGGGGAGCTGTTTTTT
cdr3_aa: CASSLMQGSTGELFF
j_call: TRBJ2-2
clone_size: few
v_call: TRBV7-3
cdr3_length: 15
d_call: NA

cdr3_nt: TGTGCCAGCAGCACTAGGACTGAATTTCGCTATTCGGAGACCCAGTACTTC
cdr3_aa: CASSTRTEFRYSETQYF
j_call: TRBJ2-5
clone_size: NA
v_call: TRBV7-2
cdr3_length: 17
d_call: NA

cdr3_nt: TGTGCCTGGAGTATGGGCCTATATGGCTACACCTTC
cdr3_aa: CAWSMGLYGYTF
j_call: TRBJ1-2
clone_size: NA
v_call: TRBV30
cdr3_length: 12
d_call: NA

cdr3_nt: TGTGCCAGCAGTTACACTACAGGGGAGTTGCCTGAAGCTTTCTTT
cdr3_aa: CASSYTTGELPEAFF
j_call: TRBJ1-1
clone_size: few
v_call: TRBV6-5
cdr3_length: 15
d_call: TRBD1

cdr3_nt: TGCGCCAGCAGCCTAATCGAACAGGGGTTGGGCTCCGAGCAGTACTTC
cdr3_aa: CASSLIEQGLGSEQYF
j_call: TRBJ2-7
clone_size: few
v_call: TRBV5-1
cdr3_length: 16
d_call: TRBD1

cdr3_nt: TGTGCCAGCAATCGGAGGACAGCACAAGAGACCCAGTACTTC
cdr3_aa: CASNRRTAQETQYF
j_call: TRBJ2-5
clone_size: NA
v_call: TRBV2
cdr3_length: 14
d_call: NA

cdr3_nt: TGTGCCATCGGGAGGACAGGTCAAGGCAACGAGCAGTACTTC
cdr3_aa: CAIGRTGQGNEQYF
j_call: TRBJ2-7
clone_size: few
v_call: TRBV10-3
cdr3_length: 14
d_call: NA

cdr3_nt: TGTGCCAGCAGTAACAAAGCACAGTCCTACAATGAGCAGTTCTTC
cdr3_aa: CASSNKAQSYNEQFF
j_call: TRBJ2-1
clone_size: few
v_call: TRBV19
cdr3_length: 15
d_call: NA

cdr3_nt: TGTGCCAGCTCACCTTCCGCCCCAGGGGTTGGCACTGAAGCTTTCTTT
cdr3_aa: CASSPSAPGVGTEAFF
j_call: TRBJ1-1
clone_size: few
v_call: TRBV18
cdr3_length: 16
d_call: NA

cdr3_nt: TGCGCCAGCAGCTTCGGGACTAGCGGGAGGGTCTACGAGCAGTACTTC
cdr3_aa: CASSFGTSGRVYEQYF
j_call: TRBJ2-7
clone_size: few
v_call: TRBV5-1
cdr3_length: 16
d_call: TRBD2

cdr3_nt: TGTGCCAGCAGTCTCCAAGCGGGGTCGGTATATGGCTACACCTTC
cdr3_aa: CASSLQAGSVYGYTF
j_call: TRBJ1-2
clone_size: once
v_call: TRBV6-5
cdr3_length: 15
d_call: NA

cdr3_nt: TGTGCCAGCAGCTCGACAGGCCTGAATAATGGCTACACCTTC
cdr3_aa: CASSSTGLNNGYTF
j_call: TRBJ1-2
clone_size: few
v_call: TRBV4-2
cdr3_length: 14
d_call: NA

cdr3_nt: TGTGCCAGCAGTCCAGACACAGGAGCCTATGGCTACACCTTC
cdr3_aa: CASSPDTGAYGYTF
j_call: TRBJ1-2
clone_size: NA
v_call: TRBV7-9
cdr3_length: 14
d_call: NA

cdr3_nt: TGTGCCAGTTCCGGGACAGGGGTAAGGGGCAATCAGCCCCAGCATTTT
cdr3_aa: CASSGTGVRGNQPQHF
j_call: TRBJ1-5
clone_size: few
v_call: TRBV19
cdr3_length: 16
d_call: TRBD1

cdr3_nt: TGCAGCGCGGGGGTGGCAAGGGGCTACACCTTC
cdr3_aa: CSAGVARGYTF
j_call: TRBJ1-2
clone_size: NA
v_call: TRBV29-1
cdr3_length: 11
d_call: NA

cdr3_nt: TGTGCCACCGCCTTTTCGGACAGAGCTAACTATGGCTACACCTTC
cdr3_aa: CATAFSDRANYGYTF
j_call: TRBJ1-2
clone_size: few
v_call: TRBV6-6
cdr3_length: 15
d_call: NA

cdr3_nt: TGTGCCAGCAGTCCACTTCCCTACGAGCAGTACTTC
cdr3_aa: CASSPLPYEQYF
j_call: TRBJ2-7
clone_size: few
v_call: TRBV7-9
cdr3_length: 12
d_call: NA

cdr3_nt: TGCGCCAGCAGCCAAGAGGACAGGTTCAATCAGCCCCAGCATTTT
cdr3_aa: CASSQEDRFNQPQHF
j_call: TRBJ1-5
clone_size: NA
v_call: TRBV4-1
cdr3_length: 15
d_call: TRBD1

cdr3_nt: TGTGCCAGCAGTTACTACAGGGAGGGCACTGAAGCTTTCTTT
cdr3_aa: CASSYYREGTEAFF
j_call: TRBJ1-1
clone_size: NA
v_call: TRBV6-6
cdr3_length: 14
d_call: NA

cdr3_nt: TGTGCCAGCAGCATTTTAGCGGAAGAGACCCAGTACTTC
cdr3_aa: CASSILAEETQYF
j_call: TRBJ2-5
clone_size: few
v_call: TRBV9
cdr3_length: 13
d_call: NA

cdr3_nt: TGTGCCAGCAGCGATTTGGGGGGGGGCAATCAGCCCCAGCATTTT
cdr3_aa: CASSDLGGGNQPQHF
j_call: TRBJ1-5
clone_size: NA
v_call: TRBV4-2
cdr3_length: 15
d_call: NA

cdr3_nt: TGTGCCAGCAGCTTAGACGGAACTAGGAACACTGAAGCTTTCTTT
cdr3_aa: CASSLDGTRNTEAFF
j_call: TRBJ1-1
clone_size: NA
v_call: TRBV11-3
cdr3_length: 15
d_call: NA

cdr3_nt: TGTGCTAGCAGCTTGACAGCAACAGGAGATACGCAGTATTTT
cdr3_aa: CASSLTATGDTQYF
j_call: TRBJ2-3
clone_size: NA
v_call: TRBV7-7
cdr3_length: 14
d_call: NA

cdr3_nt: TGTGCCAGCAGCCCGAGGGTCGCCCGGGAGCAGACAGATACGCAGTATTTT
cdr3_aa: CASSPRVAREQTDTQYF
j_call: TRBJ2-3
clone_size: few
v_call: TRBV7-9
cdr3_length: 17
d_call: NA

cdr3_nt: TGTGCCAGCATGCCCAACTTACAAGAGACCCAGTACTTC
cdr3_aa: CASMPNLQETQYF
j_call: TRBJ2-5
clone_size: NA
v_call: TRBV2
cdr3_length: 13
d_call: NA

cdr3_nt: TGTGCCTGGAGTCTGGGACAGGGGGGGACTGAAGCTTTCTTT
cdr3_aa: CAWSLGQGGTEAFF
j_call: TRBJ1-1
clone_size: NA
v_call: TRBV30
cdr3_length: 14
d_call: TRBD1

cdr3_nt: TGCGCCAGCTACCCTGGAGGACAGGGGATTTACGAGCAGTACTTC
cdr3_aa: CASYPGGQGIYEQYF
j_call: TRBJ2-7
clone_size: NA
v_call: TRBV5-1
cdr3_length: 15
d_call: TRBD1

cdr3_nt: TGTGCCAGCAGCTTACAGGTCGGGAGCCCCCATGAGCAGTTCTTC
cdr3_aa: CASSLQVGSPHEQFF
j_call: TRBJ2-1
clone_size: NA
v_call: TRBV7-2
cdr3_length: 15
d_call: NA

cdr3_nt: TGTGCCTGGAGTACAGGGGATGAGCAGTTCTTC
cdr3_aa: CAWSTGDEQFF
j_call: TRBJ2-1
clone_size: few
v_call: TRBV30
cdr3_length: 11
d_call: TRBD1

cdr3_nt: TGCGCCAGCAGCCAAGGACAGGGCAAAAACATTCAGTACTTC
cdr3_aa: CASSQGQGKNIQYF
j_call: TRBJ2-4
clone_size: NA
v_call: TRBV4-1
cdr3_length: 14
d_call: TRBD1

cdr3_nt: TGCGCCAGCAGCCCTCCGGGGCGGGAGGGCCGGGAGACCCAGTACTTC
cdr3_aa: CASSPPGREGRETQYF
j_call: TRBJ2-5
clone_size: few
v_call: TRBV4-1
cdr3_length: 16
d_call: TRBD2